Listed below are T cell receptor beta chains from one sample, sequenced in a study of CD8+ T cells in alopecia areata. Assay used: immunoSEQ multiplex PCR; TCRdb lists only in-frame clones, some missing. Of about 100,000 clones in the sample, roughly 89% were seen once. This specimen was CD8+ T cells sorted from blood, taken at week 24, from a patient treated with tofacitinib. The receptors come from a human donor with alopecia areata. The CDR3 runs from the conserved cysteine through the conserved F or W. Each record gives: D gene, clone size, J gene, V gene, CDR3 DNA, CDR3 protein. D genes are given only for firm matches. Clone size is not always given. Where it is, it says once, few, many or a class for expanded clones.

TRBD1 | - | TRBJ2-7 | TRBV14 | TGTGCCAGCAGCCAAGACGACAGGGGGGCCTACGAGCAGTACTTC | CASSQDDRGAYEQYF
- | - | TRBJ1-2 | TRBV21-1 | TGTGCCAGCAGTACACGAGTACAAATGTCGCCGAACTATGGCTACACCTTC | CASSTRVQMSPNYGYTF
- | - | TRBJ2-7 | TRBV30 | TGTGCCTGGAGTGTACTGTTCGGGACTGCTAACGAGCAGTACTTC | CAWSVLFGTANEQYF
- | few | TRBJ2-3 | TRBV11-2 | TGTGCCAGCAGCTTAGAGGGCATGGGCGGAGATACGCAGTATTTT | CASSLEGMGGDTQYF
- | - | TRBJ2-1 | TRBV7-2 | TGTGCCAGCAGCTTTACCCAGGGTTTAAGTGAGCAGTTCTTC | CASSFTQGLSEQFF
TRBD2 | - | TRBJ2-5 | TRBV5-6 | TGTGCCAGCAGCTTTAGCGGGGGGGCCATTGAGACCCAGTACTTC | CASSFSGGAIETQYF
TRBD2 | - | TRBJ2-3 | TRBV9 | TGTGCCAGCAGCGTAGACGGCGGCGGGACTAGCTTCCCAGATACGCAGTATTTT | CASSVDGGGTSFPDTQYF
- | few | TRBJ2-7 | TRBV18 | TGTGCCAGCTCACCATCCAACGGACAGCCCTACGAGCAGTACTTC | CASSPSNGQPYEQYF
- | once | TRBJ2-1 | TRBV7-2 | TGTGCCAGCAGCTTAGATTGGACTACAAGTGAGCAGTTCTTC | CASSLDWTTSEQFF
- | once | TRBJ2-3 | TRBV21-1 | TGTGCCAGCAGCACGAGTGGGTACAGGTCGAGAGGAACAGATACGCAGTATTTT | CASSTSGYRSRGTDTQYF
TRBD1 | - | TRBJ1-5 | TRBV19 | TGTGCCAGTAGTGTCCCAGGGGGCGATGATAGCCATCAGCCCCAGCATTTT | CASSVPGGDDSHQPQHF
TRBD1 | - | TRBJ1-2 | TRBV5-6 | TGTGCCAGCAGCTTGGGGACAGGGTCTGGCTATGGCTACACCTTC | CASSLGTGSGYGYTF
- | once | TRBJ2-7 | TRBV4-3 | TGCGCCAGCAGCCAAGATTTAGGGACCGGCTACGAGCAGTACTTC | CASSQDLGTGYEQYF
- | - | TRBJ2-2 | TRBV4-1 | TGCGCCAGCAATGGAGGGGGCACCGGGGAGCTGTTTTTT | CASNGGGTGELFF
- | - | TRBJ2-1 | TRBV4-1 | TGCGCCAGCAGCCAACCAGTGGGACCCCACTACAATGAGCAGTTCTTC | CASSQPVGPHYNEQFF
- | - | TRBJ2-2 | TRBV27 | TGTGCCAGCAGTTTATTAGTAGGCCGCACCGGGGAGCTGTTTTTT | CASSLLVGRTGELFF
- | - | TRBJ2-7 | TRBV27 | TGTGCCAGCAGCCTACAGATGACAGCCTACGAGCAGTACTTC | CASSLQMTAYEQYF
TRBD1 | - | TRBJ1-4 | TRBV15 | TGTGCCACCAGCAGCGGGACAGTACATGAAAAACTGTTTTTT | CATSSGTVHEKLFF
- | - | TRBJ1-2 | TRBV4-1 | TGCGCCAGCAGCCAAGAAGGGACGGGGTATAGAGGCTACACCTTC | CASSQEGTGYRGYTF
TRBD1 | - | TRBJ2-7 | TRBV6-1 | TGTGCCAGTGGACAGGGACTTCACGAGCAGTACTTC | CASGQGLHEQYF
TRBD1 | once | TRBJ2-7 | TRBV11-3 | TGTGCCAGCAGCCCATCCGGGACAGGGCTAAACGAGCAGTACTTC | CASSPSGTGLNEQYF
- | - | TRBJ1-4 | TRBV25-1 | TGTGCCAGCAGTGAATTGGTCCCATCAGGGACTAATGAAAAACTGTTTTTT | CASSELVPSGTNEKLFF
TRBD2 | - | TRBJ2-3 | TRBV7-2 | TGTGCCAGCAGCTTAGTTGCTAGCGGGGGACCTAGCACAGATACGCAGTATTTT | CASSLVASGGPSTDTQYF
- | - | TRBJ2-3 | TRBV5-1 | TGCGCCAGCAGCTTGGGGGCGCAAGATACGCAGTATTTT | CASSLGAQDTQYF
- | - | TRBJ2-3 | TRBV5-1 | TGCGCCAGCAGCTTCAATACAGATACGCAGTATTTT | CASSFNTDTQYF